The rows below give T cell receptor beta chains drawn from one sample of a study of patients and donors after allogeneic stem cell transplantation. TCRdb itself ran the RT-PCR reads through MiXCR, one entry per CDR3 protein. Of about 200,000 distinct CDR3 sequences listed, roughly two fifths are singletons. The specimen sequenced was blood, either unsorted or a sorted T cell fraction (not recorded which). The receptors originated from a human donor who was either an allogeneic HSCT recipient or a stem cell or donor lymphocyte infusion donor (not recorded which). It is not recorded whose cells these are; they may come from a transplant donor. CDR3s include the opening cysteine and the closing phenylalanine or tryptophan. D genes are given only for firm matches. Clone size appears in some rows only: once, few, many, or a class for an expanded clone.

clone size,D gene,V gene,J gene,CDR3 DNA,CDR3 protein
few,.,TRBV28,TRBJ1-1,TGTGCCAGCAAAGGGACGGCGAACACTGAAGCTTTCTTT,CASKGTANTEAFF
.,.,TRBV20-1,TRBJ1-1,TGCAGTGCTAGAGCAGGGATGGGGACTGAAGCTTTCTTT,CSARAGMGTEAFF
.,.,TRBV6-5,TRBJ1-1,TGTGCCAGCAGGGCCCTAGGGAGCACTGAAGCTTTCTTT,CASRALGSTEAFF
.,TRBD1,TRBV11-2,TRBJ1-1,TGTGCCAGCAGCTGGAGACAGGGGGCGAATCTGAACACTGAAGCTTTCTTT,CASSWRQGANLNTEAFF
.,.,TRBV5-1,TRBJ2-2,TGCGCCAGCAGTAAACCCCCTGCCGGGGAGCTGTTTTTT,CASSKPPAGELFF
.,.,TRBV15,TRBJ2-5,TGTGCCACCAGCAGAGTGCGGGACTTAGAAGAGACCCAGTACTTC,CATSRVRDLEETQYF
.,.,TRBV7-2,TRBJ1-1,TGTGCCAGCAGCTGGGGGGTGACGATTGAAGCTTTCTTT,CASSWGVTIEAFF
.,.,TRBV12-3/TRBV12-4,TRBJ2-3,TGTGCCAGCAGTGACGATTACACAGATACGCAGTATTTT,CASSDDYTDTQYF
few,.,TRBV5-1,TRBJ2-7,TGCGCCAGCCAGCCAGGAAGCTCCTACGAGCAGTACTTC,CASQPGSSYEQYF
few,.,TRBV7-8,TRBJ2-1,TGTGCCAGCAGCAGCATAACGGGGCCCTACAATGAGCAGTTCTTC,CASSSITGPYNEQFF
.,TRBD1,TRBV9,TRBJ1-1,TGTGCCAGCAGCGCAGGGGGAGGCACTGAAGCTTTCTTT,CASSAGGGTEAFF
.,TRBD1,TRBV9,TRBJ2-5,TGTGCCAGCAGCGTAGAGACAGGGGGAGAGACCCAGTACTTC,CASSVETGGETQYF
.,.,TRBV28,TRBJ1-1,TGTGCCAGCAGTCCCTACGGTGCGGGGACTGAAGCTTTCTTT,CASSPYGAGTEAFF
few,.,TRBV5-1,TRBJ1-4,TGCGCCAGCAGCCGTCTGGGTTCACCCGTGGAGGAAAAACTGTTTTTT,CASSRLGSPVEEKLFF
.,.,TRBV21-1,TRBJ2-1,TGTGCCAGCATTATAGCGGGAGGAAGCTCCTACAATGAGCAGTTCTTC,CASIIAGGSSYNEQFF
.,TRBD1,TRBV25-1,TRBJ1-1,TGTGCCAGCAGTGAGCCGGACAGGGTGGATACTGAAGCTTTCTTT,CASSEPDRVDTEAFF
.,TRBD2,TRBV7-3,TRBJ2-2,TGTGCCAGCAGCTGGACTAGGGCCACCGGGGAGCTGTTTTTT,CASSWTRATGELFF
.,.,TRBV7-2,TRBJ1-2,TGTGCCAGCAGCTTAGGAGTGACTAACTATGGCTACACCTTC,CASSLGVTNYGYTF
.,TRBD1,TRBV6-5,TRBJ1-3,TGTGCCAGCAGTGATACAGGGGGCACTGGAAACACCATATATTTT,CASSDTGGTGNTIYF
.,.,TRBV27,TRBJ1-2,TGTGTCAGCAGCCCCCGTCGGGTCTATGGCTACACCTTC,CVSSPRRVYGYTF
few,.,TRBV5-1,TRBJ1-1,TGCGCCAGCAGCTTGGATGCGGTCATGAACACTGAAGCTTTCTTT,CASSLDAVMNTEAFF
few,TRBD1,TRBV12-3/TRBV12-4,TRBJ1-4,TGTGCCAGCAGTTTAGCGGGTGGACAGGGAACCGAAAAACTGTTTTTT,CASSLAGGQGTEKLFF
.,.,TRBV6-5,TRBJ2-4,TGTGCCAGCAGTGCACCCGGGACACATGAGTACTTC,CASSAPGTHEYF
.,.,TRBV7-8,TRBJ1-5,TGTGCCAGCAGCTTAGTGACAGGTCGGGGGGCAAATCAGCCCCAGCATTTT,CASSLVTGRGANQPQHF
.,.,TRBV5-1,TRBJ2-1,TGCGCCAGCCACTTGGACATTATCAATGAGCAGTTCTTC,CASHLDIINEQFF
.,.,TRBV3-1,TRBJ2-2,TGTGCCAGCAGCCTCCAGACCGGGGAGCTGTTTTTT,CASSLQTGELFF
.,.,TRBV9,TRBJ1-1,TGTGCCAGCAGCCCCCAGAGGGGCCGTGAAGCTTTCTTT,CASSPQRGREAFF
.,TRBD1,TRBV7-3,TRBJ1-1,TGTGCCAGCAGCGCCGACAGGGGGTTAGGGGCTTTCTTT,CASSADRGLGAFF
.,.,TRBV7-2,TRBJ1-4,TGTGCCAGCAGCTTAGCTCTTCGGGCAGGTGATGAAAAACTGTTTTTT,CASSLALRAGDEKLFF
few,.,TRBV7-2,TRBJ1-1,TGTGCCAGCAGCTTAGAGGGGGGTATGAACACTGAAGCTTTCTTT,CASSLEGGMNTEAFF
.,.,TRBV20-1,TRBJ1-6,TGCAGTGCTAGAGACCCGCAGGGTTGGGAGTCACCCCTCCACTTT,CSARDPQGWESPLHF
many,.,TRBV12-3/TRBV12-4,TRBJ1-1,TGTGCCAGCAGTTTAAAAGAGGACAGTTGGGCTTTCTTT,CASSLKEDSWAFF
.,.,TRBV29-1,TRBJ1-2,TGCAGCGTTCCCCGGGACGGTGGAGGCTACACCTTC,CSVPRDGGGYTF
.,.,TRBV7-9,TRBJ1-2,TGTGCCAGCAGCTCGATGGTGGTCTATGGCTACACCTTC,CASSSMVVYGYTF
.,TRBD2,TRBV7-9,TRBJ2-1,TGTGCCAGCAGCTCAGTAGCGGGCCCTGGGAGGAATGAGCAGTTCTTC,CASSSVAGPGRNEQFF
few,.,TRBV3-1,TRBJ1-1,TGTGCCAGCAGCCAAGATCTTGGGCCAGGCACTGAAGCTTTCTTT,CASSQDLGPGTEAFF
few,TRBD2,TRBV28,TRBJ2-3,TGTGCCAGCAGCCAACCTAGCGGGAGGTCAGATACGCAGTATTTT,CASSQPSGRSDTQYF
.,.,TRBV28,TRBJ2-5,TGTGCCAGCAGGGCCTTGGGGGAGACCCAGTACTTC,CASRALGETQYF
few,TRBD1,TRBV29-1,TRBJ1-1,TGCAGCATCCACGGCCCGACAGGGGCGAACACTGAAGCTTTCTTT,CSIHGPTGANTEAFF
many,.,TRBV2,TRBJ1-6,TGTGCCAGCAGTGTTCCTAATTCACCCCTCCACTTT,CASSVPNSPLHF
few,.,TRBV6-6,TRBJ1-1,TGTGCCAGCAGTTATGGCGCTGAAGCTTTCTTT,CASSYGAEAFF
.,TRBD1,TRBV5-4,TRBJ2-7,TGTGCCAGCAGCCCCAACAGGGACAGTAGGGAGCAGTACTTC,CASSPNRDSREQYF
.,.,TRBV6-6,TRBJ1-1,TGTGCCAGCATAAAGGGCAGGGCAGAAGAAGCTTTCTTT,CASIKGRAEEAFF
.,TRBD1,TRBV7-2,TRBJ1-2,TGTGCCAGCAGCTTAGTCGCTCGGACAGGGGGCAATGGCTACACCTTC,CASSLVARTGGNGYTF
few,.,TRBV6-2/TRBV6-3,TRBJ1-2,TGTGCCAGCTTTGACAGTCTACTTTATGGCTACACCTTC,CASFDSLLYGYTF
.,TRBD1,TRBV28,TRBJ2-3,TGTGCCAGCAGGGCTAGTGACAGGGAGACGCAGTATTTT,CASRASDRETQYF
.,.,TRBV14,TRBJ2-5,TGTGCCAGCAGCCAAGAGGTCAGTCGTCGCCAAGAGACCCAGTACTTC,CASSQEVSRRQETQYF
few,.,TRBV12-3/TRBV12-4,TRBJ1-1,TGTGCCAGCAGTCCAAAGGCAGGGCTCACTGAAGCTTTCTTT,CASSPKAGLTEAFF
once,.,TRBV4-3,TRBJ2-4,TGCGCCAGCAGCCAAGAACCTACCCACGGAGGAAACATTCAGTACTTC,CASSQEPTHGGNIQYF
.,.,TRBV12-3/TRBV12-4,TRBJ2-7,TGTGCCAGCAGTTTCGCCGGGGTTGACTACGAGCAGTACTTC,CASSFAGVDYEQYF
.,.,TRBV7-9,TRBJ2-3,TGTGCCAGCAGCTTGCTCGGGAGCCTTGGCACAGATACGCAGTATTTT,CASSLLGSLGTDTQYF